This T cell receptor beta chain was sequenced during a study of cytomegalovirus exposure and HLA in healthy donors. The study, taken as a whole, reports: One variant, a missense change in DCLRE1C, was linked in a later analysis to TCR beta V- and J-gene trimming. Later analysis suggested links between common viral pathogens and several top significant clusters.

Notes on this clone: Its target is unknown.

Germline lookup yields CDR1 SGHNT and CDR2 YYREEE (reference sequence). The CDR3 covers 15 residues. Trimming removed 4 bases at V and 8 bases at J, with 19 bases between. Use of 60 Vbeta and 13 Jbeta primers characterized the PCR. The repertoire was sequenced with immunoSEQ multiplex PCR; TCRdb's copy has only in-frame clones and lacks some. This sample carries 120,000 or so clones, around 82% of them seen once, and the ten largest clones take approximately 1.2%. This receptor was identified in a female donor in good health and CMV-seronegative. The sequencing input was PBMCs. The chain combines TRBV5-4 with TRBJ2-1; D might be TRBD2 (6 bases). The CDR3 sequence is CASSATQTPGDEQFF. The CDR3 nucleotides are TGTGCCAGCAGCGCTACACAGACTCCGGGGGATGAGCAGTTCTTC. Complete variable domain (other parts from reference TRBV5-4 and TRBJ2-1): ETGVTQSPTHLIKTRGQQVTLRCSSQSGHNTVSWYQQALGQGPQFIFQYYREEENGRGNFPPRFSGLQFPNYSSELNVNALELDDSALYLCASSATQTPGDEQFFGPGTRLTVL.